This T cell receptor beta chain was captured in a study of low-dose radiotherapy and immunotherapy resistance in tumors. Overall study: 1 Gy per fraction was delivered to Cohort 2 every two weeks, for 13 Gy total over 26 weeks.

Trimming took 5 bases from V and 6 from J; bases not matched to a gene: 7. Germline V CDR1 and CDR2: LNHDA, SQIVND (reference sequence). The CDR3 is 15 residues long. This clonotype was counted at least ten times. The time point: after trial treatment. Documented treatment: LDRT plus nivolumab, ipilimumab, low-dose cyclophosphamide and aspirin (RACIN trial). In the RACIN dose-escalation trial, donors got nivolumab plus ipilimumab with aspirin, cyclophosphamide and radiotherapy. Qualifying patients carried advanced solid tumors devoid of tumor-infiltrating lymphocytes. TRAV- and TRBV-specific primers, spanning alpha and beta chains, primed first-strand cDNA. The authors ran 15 to 20 PCR cycles to amplify TCRs with a constant-region primer and V-primer adapter. TCRdb redid the calling of the reads with MiXCR, one entry per CDR3 protein. The table records roughly 95,000 distinct CDR3 sequences, 20% to 25% of them present only once.

The chain links TRBV19 to TRBJ2-1, with 10 bases aligning to TRBD2. This receptor was identified in a female donor with ovarian cancer. The sample here was PBMCs, taken after low-dose radiotherapy plus immunotherapy. CDR3 nucleotide sequence: TGTGCCAGTAGTCCTAGCGGGGGCCGTTTCAATGAGCAGTTCTTC. Amino acid sequence: CASSPSGGRFNEQFF. Supplemented by reference TRBV19 and TRBJ2-1, the full variable domain reads DGGITQSPKYLFRKEGQNVTLSCEQNLNHDAMYWYRQDPGQGLRLIYYSQIVNDFQKGDIAEGYSVSREKKESFPLTVTSAQKNPTAFYLCASSPSGGRFNEQFFGPGTRLTVL.